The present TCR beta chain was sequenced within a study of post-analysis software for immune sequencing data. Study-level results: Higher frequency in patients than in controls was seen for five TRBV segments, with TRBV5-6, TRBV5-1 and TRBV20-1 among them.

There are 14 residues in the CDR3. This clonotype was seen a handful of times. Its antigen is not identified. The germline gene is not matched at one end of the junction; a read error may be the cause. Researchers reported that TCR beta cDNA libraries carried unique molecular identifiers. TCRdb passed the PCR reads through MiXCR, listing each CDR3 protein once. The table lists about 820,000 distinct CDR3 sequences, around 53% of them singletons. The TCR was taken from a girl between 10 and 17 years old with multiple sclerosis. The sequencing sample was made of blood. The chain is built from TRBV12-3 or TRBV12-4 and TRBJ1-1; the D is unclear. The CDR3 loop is CASSFNKMNTEAFF. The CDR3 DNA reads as TGTGCCAGCAGTTTTAATAAAATGAATACTGAAGCTTTCTTT.